The rows below give T cell receptor beta chains drawn from one sample of a study of persistence of HIV-infected CD4 T cells. TCRdb's copy holds only in-frame clones and misses some; the assay was immunoSEQ multiplex PCR. The sample contains roughly 48,000 clones, roughly nine tenths of which appear only once. These receptors have no identified antigens. The sample in question was CD4+ T cells sorted from PBMCs after roughly 18-hour stimulation, obtained from a patient who received antiretroviral therapy. The receptors originated from an adult woman with HIV who was CMV-seropositive. Each CDR3 is given with its conserved first and last residue. D genes are given only for firm matches. Clone size, where shown, is once, few, many, or a class for clones that have expanded.

.	TRBV18	TRBJ1-1	.	CASSPGVMNTEAFF	TGTGCCAGCTCACCAGGGGTTATGAACACTGAAGCTTTCTTT
TRBD1	TRBV25-1	TRBJ1-4	.	CASSGALRTGINEKLFF	TGTGCCAGCAGTGGAGCACTCAGGACAGGAATAAATGAAAAACTGTTTTTT
.	TRBV7-8	TRBJ2-1	.	CASSTPRGEQFF	TGTGCCAGCAGCACCCCCCGGGGTGAGCAGTTCTTC
.	TRBV7-2	TRBJ2-1	.	CASSLVQGGSYNEQFF	TGTGCCAGCAGCTTAGTGCAGGGGGGCTCCTACAATGAGCAGTTCTTC
TRBD1	TRBV2	TRBJ1-4	.	CASSEDRGAEKLFF	TGTGCCAGCAGTGAGGACAGGGGGGCGGAAAAACTGTTTTTT
TRBD1	TRBV7-2	TRBJ1-5	.	CASSHTPGTGGFNQPQHF	TGTGCCAGCAGCCACACGCCCGGGACAGGGGGCTTCAATCAGCCCCAGCATTTT
.	TRBV25-1	TRBJ2-6	.	CASSEWEFSSGANVLTF	TGTGCCAGCAGTGAGTGGGAGTTCAGCTCTGGGGCCAACGTCCTGACTTTC
TRBD2	TRBV7-3	TRBJ2-3	.	CASSLSLADTDTQYF	TGTGCCAGCAGCTTAAGCCTAGCGGACACAGATACGCAGTATTTT
.	TRBV5-6	TRBJ1-3	once	CASSLDGLGSGNTIYF	TGTGCCAGCAGCTTGGATGGTTTGGGCTCTGGAAACACCATATATTTT
.	TRBV16	TRBJ2-1	.	CASSQSRGSEQFF	TGTGCCAGCAGCCAATCGAGGGGCTCCGAGCAGTTCTTC
.	TRBV3-1/TRBV3-2	TRBJ2-1	.	CASSQEAVVRHEQFF	TGTGCCAGCAGCCAAGAGGCGGTAGTCCGGCACGAGCAGTTCTTC
.	TRBV14	TRBJ1-3	.	CASSQDHGPGNTIYF	TGTGCCAGCAGCCAAGATCATGGTCCTGGAAACACCATATATTTT
TRBD1	TRBV30	TRBJ2-1	.	CAGMTGVSYNEQFF	TGTGCCGGAATGACAGGGGTCTCCTACAATGAGCAGTTCTTC
TRBD2	TRBV7-3	TRBJ2-3	.	CASSITSGASTDTQYF	TGTGCCAGCAGCATCACTAGCGGGGCAAGCACAGATACGCAGTATTTT
TRBD2	TRBV30	TRBJ2-2	.	CAWSGSSGGAFSTGELFF	TGTGCCTGGAGTGGGTCTAGCGGGGGGGCGTTTTCTACCGGGGAGCTGTTTTTT
.	TRBV29-1	TRBJ2-1	once	CSVEITGDEQFF	TGCAGCGTTGAGATCACGGGGGATGAGCAGTTCTTC
TRBD1	TRBV7-8	TRBJ1-5	.	CASSLLQGVSNQPQHF	TGTGCCAGCAGCTTACTCCAGGGGGTAAGCAATCAGCCCCAGCATTTT
.	TRBV7-3	TRBJ1-3	.	CASSSDPGNTIYF	TGTGCCAGCAGCTCCGACCCGGGAAACACCATATATTTT
TRBD2	TRBV5-4	TRBJ2-5	.	CASSATPGGQETQYF	TGTGCCAGCAGCGCAACCCCGGGGGGTCAGGAGACCCAGTACTTC
TRBD2	TRBV18	TRBJ2-3	.	CASSLAGGSRLDTQYF	TGTGCCAGCTCTCTCGCGGGGGGCTCCCGCTTGGATACGCAGTATTTT
.	TRBV5-1	TRBJ2-1	.	CASSPSGAISYNEQFF	TGCGCCAGCAGCCCCTCCGGTGCCATCTCCTACAATGAGCAGTTCTTC
.	TRBV3-1/TRBV3-2	TRBJ1-2	once	CASSQDQPPYGYTF	TGTGCCAGCAGCCAAGACCAGCCTCCTTACGGCTACACCTTC
.	TRBV5-1	TRBJ2-7	.	CASSQTWASDTYEQYF	TGCGCCAGCAGCCAGACCTGGGCTAGCGATACCTACGAGCAGTACTTC
TRBD2	TRBV19	TRBJ2-1	.	CASSSGGTYNEQFF	TGTGCCAGTAGTAGCGGGGGAACATACAATGAGCAGTTCTTC
.	TRBV6-2/TRBV6-3	TRBJ2-5	once	CASSKGGGQETQYF	TGTGCCAGCAGTAAGGGGGGGGGACAAGAGACCCAGTACTTC
TRBD1	TRBV6-5	TRBJ1-2	.	CASSTRQGAVGYTF	TGTGCCAGCAGTACTAGACAGGGGGCGGTTGGCTACACCTTC
.	TRBV6-6	TRBJ1-5	once	CASSQGGGSQFSNQPQHF	TGTGCCAGCAGTCAGGGTGGGGGCAGCCAATTTAGCAATCAGCCCCAGCATTTT
.	TRBV6-1	TRBJ1-2	.	CASSEFMGRATDGYTF	TGTGCCAGCAGTGAATTTATGGGCAGGGCTACCGATGGCTACACCTTC
.	TRBV5-4	TRBJ1-1	.	CASRVGSGTSNTEAFF	TGTGCCAGCAGGGTAGGGTCCGGGACAAGTAACACTGAAGCTTTCTTT
.	TRBV24-1	TRBJ2-1	.	CATSDLRGHEQFF	TGTGCCACCAGTGATTTGCGGGGTCATGAGCAGTTCTTC